This entry concerns a single TCR beta chain. These data belong to a study of blood T cell repertoires in COVID-19. Study-wide context: Nucleic acid was either cDNA or gDNA, and it came from T cells, B-cell-depleted T cells, or PBMCs.

Some clones are missing from TCRdb's copy, which holds only in-frame ones; the method was immunoSEQ multiplex PCR. The table records some 150,000 clones, about 83% of them present only once. The CDR3 extends over 13 amino acids. Trimming pared 1 base from V and 5 bases from J, leaving 9 bases between. The V gene's germline CDR1 is SEHNR and CDR2 FQNEAQ (reference sequence). This clonotype was sampled from a woman between 45 and 60 years old who had been exposed to COVID-19. The sample comprised PBMCs or T cells enriched from blood (not recorded which). The chain uses TRBV7-9 and TRBJ2-7; unclear D gene. The CDR3 protein is CASSLDWSHEQYF. The CDR3 DNA reads TGTGCCAGCAGCTTAGACTGGTCCCACGAGCAGTACTTC.